This TCR beta chain derives from a study of T cells in Graves' hyperthyroidism and ophthalmopathy. The study, taken as a whole, reports: Separation of ophthalmopathy from stable hyperthyroidism was achieved by a 13 V-J model.

Germline CDR1 reads SGHTA; CDR2 reads FQGNSA. V lost 5 bases and J lost 0; bases outside the gene matches: 6. The CDR3 sequence is 15 residues long. Researchers took RNA transcripts and amplified the TCR beta CDR3 regions from them. The study used the HTBI primer set for a first-round RT-PCR of the TCR CDR3. One entry per CDR3 protein results from TCRdb running MiXCR on the multiplex PCR reads. The repertoire holds fewer than 650,000 distinct CDR3 sequences, with about 14% as singletons. This clonotype was found many times. Its antigen is unknown. The clonotype comes from a woman aged 30 to 39 with Graves' hyperthyroidism that later progressed to Graves' ophthalmopathy. The sample taken for sequencing was blood. The gene calls are TRBV7-2 and TRBJ1-2; 7 bases agree with TRBD1. This CDR3 reads CASSLGTEANYGYTF. DNA for the CDR3: TGTGCCAGCAGCCTAGGGACAGAAGCTAACTATGGCTACACCTTC.